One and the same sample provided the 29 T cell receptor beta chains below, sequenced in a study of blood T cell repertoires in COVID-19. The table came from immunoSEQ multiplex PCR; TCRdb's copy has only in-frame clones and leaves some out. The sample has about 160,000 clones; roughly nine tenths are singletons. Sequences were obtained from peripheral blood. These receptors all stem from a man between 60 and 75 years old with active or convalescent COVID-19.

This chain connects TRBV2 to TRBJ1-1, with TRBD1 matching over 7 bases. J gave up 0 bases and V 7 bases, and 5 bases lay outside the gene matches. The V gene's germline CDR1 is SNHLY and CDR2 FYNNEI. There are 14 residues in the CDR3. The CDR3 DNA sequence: TGTGCCAGCAAAGGGGACAGTTTGAACACTGAAGCTTTCTTT. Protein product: CASKGDSLNTEAFF. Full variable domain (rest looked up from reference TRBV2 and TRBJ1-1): EPEVTQTPSHQVTQMGQEVILRCVPISNHLYFYWYRQILGQKVEFLVSFYNNEISEKSEIFDDQFSVERPDGSNFTLKIRSTKLEDSAMYFCASKGDSLNTEAFFGQGTRLTVV.

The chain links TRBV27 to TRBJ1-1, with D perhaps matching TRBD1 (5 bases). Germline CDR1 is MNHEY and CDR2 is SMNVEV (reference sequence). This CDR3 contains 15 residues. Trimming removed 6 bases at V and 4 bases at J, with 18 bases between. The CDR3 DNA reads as TGTGCCAGCAGGCCTTTCAGGGAGGTCGGCACTGAAGCTTTCTTT. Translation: CASRPFREVGTEAFF.

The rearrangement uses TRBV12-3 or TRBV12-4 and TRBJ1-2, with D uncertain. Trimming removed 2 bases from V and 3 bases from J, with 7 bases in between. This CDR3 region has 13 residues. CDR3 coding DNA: TGTGCCAGCAGTTTATCGGCGGACTATGGCTACACCTTC. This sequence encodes CASSLSADYGYTF.

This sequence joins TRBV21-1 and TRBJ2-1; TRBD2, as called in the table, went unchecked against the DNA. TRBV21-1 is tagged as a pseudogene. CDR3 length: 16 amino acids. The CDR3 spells CASSKAGTSGYNEQFF. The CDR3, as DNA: TGTGCCAGCAGCAAAGCGGGGACTAGCGGGTACAATGAGCAGTTCTTC.

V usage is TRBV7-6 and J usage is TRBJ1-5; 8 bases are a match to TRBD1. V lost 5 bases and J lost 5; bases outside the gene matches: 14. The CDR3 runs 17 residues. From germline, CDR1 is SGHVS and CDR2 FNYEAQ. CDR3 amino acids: CASSMTAGQGWDQPQHF. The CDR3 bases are TGTGCCAGCAGCATGACCGCCGGACAGGGATGGGATCAGCCCCAGCATTTT.

The CDR3 protein is CASSMLYKPGQGTGELFF. Here the CDR3 DNA reads TGTGCCAGTAGTATGCTCTACAAACCGGGACAGGGGACCGGGGAGCTGTTTTTT. This chain connects TRBV19 to TRBJ2-2; 10 bases are shared with TRBD1. The V segment lost 3 bases and the J segment 5 bases; nucleotides outside the gene matches: 12. This CDR3 has 18 residues. Germline V gene data show CDR1 as LNHDA and CDR2 as SQIVND (reference sequence). Filled out from reference TRBV19 and TRBJ2-2, the complete variable domain reads DGGITQSPKYLFRKEGQNVTLSCEQNLNHDAMYWYRQDPGQGLRLIYYSQIVNDFQKGDIAEGYSVSREKKESFPLTVTSAQKNPTAFYLCASSMLYKPGQGTGELFFGEGSRLTVL.

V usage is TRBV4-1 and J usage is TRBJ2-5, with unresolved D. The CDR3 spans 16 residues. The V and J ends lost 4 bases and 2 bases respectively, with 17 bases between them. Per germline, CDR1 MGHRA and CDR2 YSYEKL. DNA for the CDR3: TGCGCCAGCAGCCTCGCCCCTCCTAAGAAACAAGAGACCCAGTACTTC. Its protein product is CASSLAPPKKQETQYF.

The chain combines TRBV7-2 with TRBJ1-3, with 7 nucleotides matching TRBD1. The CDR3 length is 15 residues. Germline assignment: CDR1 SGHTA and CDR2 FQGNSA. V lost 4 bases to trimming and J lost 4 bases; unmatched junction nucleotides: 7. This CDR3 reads CASSSPQGPGNTIYF. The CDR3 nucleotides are TGTGCCAGCAGCTCACCACAGGGGCCAGGAAACACCATATATTTT.

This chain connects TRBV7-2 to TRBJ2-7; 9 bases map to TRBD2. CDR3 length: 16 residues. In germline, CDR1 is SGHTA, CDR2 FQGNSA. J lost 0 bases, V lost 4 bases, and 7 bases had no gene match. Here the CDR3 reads CASSSAGGAASYEQYF. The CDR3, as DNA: TGTGCCAGCAGCTCCGCGGGGGGGGCAGCCTCCTACGAGCAGTACTTC.

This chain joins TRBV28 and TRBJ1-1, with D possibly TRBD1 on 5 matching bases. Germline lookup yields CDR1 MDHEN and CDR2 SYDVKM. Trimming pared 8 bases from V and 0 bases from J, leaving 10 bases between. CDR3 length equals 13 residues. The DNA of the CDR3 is TGTGCCAGCTCTAGGACACTGAACACTGAAGCTTTCTTT. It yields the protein CASSRTLNTEAFF.

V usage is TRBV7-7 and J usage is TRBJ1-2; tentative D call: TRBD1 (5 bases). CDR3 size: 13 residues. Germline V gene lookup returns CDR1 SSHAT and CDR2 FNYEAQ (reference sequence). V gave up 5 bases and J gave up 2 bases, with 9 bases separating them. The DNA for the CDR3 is TGTGCCAGCAGCCTCAGGGAAAACTATGGCTACACCTTC. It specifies CASSLRENYGYTF.

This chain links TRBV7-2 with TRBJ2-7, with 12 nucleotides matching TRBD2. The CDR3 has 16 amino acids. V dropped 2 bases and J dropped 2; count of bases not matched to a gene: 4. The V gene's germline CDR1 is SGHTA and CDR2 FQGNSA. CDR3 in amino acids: CASSLRTSGAPYEQYF. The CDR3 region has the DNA TGTGCCAGCAGCTTACGGACTAGCGGGGCCCCCTACGAGCAGTACTTC.

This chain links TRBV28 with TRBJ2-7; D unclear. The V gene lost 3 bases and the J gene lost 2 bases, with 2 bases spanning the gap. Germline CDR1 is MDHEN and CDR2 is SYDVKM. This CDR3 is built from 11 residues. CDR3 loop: CASSFTYEQYF. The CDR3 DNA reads TGTGCCAGCAGTTTTACCTACGAGCAGTACTTC.

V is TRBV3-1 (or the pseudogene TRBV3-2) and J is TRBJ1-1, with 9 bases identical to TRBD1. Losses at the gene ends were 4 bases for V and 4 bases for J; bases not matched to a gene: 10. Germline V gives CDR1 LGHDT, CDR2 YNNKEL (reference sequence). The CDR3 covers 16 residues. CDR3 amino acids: CASSLTVGTGSTEAFF. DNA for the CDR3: TGTGCCAGCAGCCTAACTGTTGGGACAGGGAGCACTGAAGCTTTCTTT.

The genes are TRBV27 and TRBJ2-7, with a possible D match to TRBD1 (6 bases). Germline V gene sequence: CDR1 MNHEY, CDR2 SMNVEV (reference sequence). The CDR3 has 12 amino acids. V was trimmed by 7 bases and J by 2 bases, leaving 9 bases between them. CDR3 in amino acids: CASKQGPYEQYF. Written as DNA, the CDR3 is TGTGCCAGCAAACAGGGCCCCTACGAGCAGTACTTC.

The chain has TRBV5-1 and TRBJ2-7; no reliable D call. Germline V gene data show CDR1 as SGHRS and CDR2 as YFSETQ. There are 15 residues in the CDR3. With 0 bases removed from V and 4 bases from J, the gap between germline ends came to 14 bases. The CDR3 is CASSLGTARTYEQYF. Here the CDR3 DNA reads TGCGCCAGCAGCTTGGGCACAGCCCGCACGTACGAGCAGTACTTC.

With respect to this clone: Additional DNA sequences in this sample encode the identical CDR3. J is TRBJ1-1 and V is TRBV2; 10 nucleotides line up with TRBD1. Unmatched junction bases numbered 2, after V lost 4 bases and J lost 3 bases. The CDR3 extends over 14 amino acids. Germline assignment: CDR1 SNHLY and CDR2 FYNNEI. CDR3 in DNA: TGTGCCAGCAGTGGACAGGGGGCCGACACTGAAGCTTTCTTT. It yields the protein CASSGQGADTEAFF. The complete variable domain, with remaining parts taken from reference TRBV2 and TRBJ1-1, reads EPEVTQTPSHQVTQMGQEVILRCVPISNHLYFYWYRQILGQKVEFLVSFYNNEISEKSEIFDDQFSVERPDGSNFTLKIRSTKLEDSAMYFCASSGQGADTEAFFGQGTRLTVV.

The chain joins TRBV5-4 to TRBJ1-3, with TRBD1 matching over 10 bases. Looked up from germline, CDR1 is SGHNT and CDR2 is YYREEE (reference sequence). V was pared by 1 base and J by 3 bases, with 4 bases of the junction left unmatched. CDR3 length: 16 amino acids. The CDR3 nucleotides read TGTGCCAGCAGCTTGTCGACAGGGGGCTTTGGAAACACCATATATTTT. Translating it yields CASSLSTGGFGNTIYF.

CDR3 DNA: TGTGCCAGCAGCCCCGCCGCCGGGTACTCCTACGAGCAGTACTTC. It is translated as CASSPAAGYSYEQYF. J is TRBJ2-7 and V is TRBV7-9; D gene uncertain. There are 15 residues in the CDR3. CDR1 is SEHNR, CDR2 FQNEAQ, per germline (reference sequence). V shed 5 bases and J shed 0 bases, with 14 bases lying between them.

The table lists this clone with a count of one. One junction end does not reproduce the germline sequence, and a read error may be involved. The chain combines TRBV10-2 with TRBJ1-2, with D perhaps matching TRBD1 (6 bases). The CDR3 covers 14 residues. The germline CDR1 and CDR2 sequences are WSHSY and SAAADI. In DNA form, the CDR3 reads TGCGCCATCAGTCTTGGACAGCAGTCCTATGGCTACACCTTC. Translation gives CAISLGQQSYGYTF.

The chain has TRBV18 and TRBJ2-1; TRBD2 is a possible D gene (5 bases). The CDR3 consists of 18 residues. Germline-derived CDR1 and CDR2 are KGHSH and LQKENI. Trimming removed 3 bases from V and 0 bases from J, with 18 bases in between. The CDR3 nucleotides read TGTGCCAGCTCACCTATCCACCCAGAGGGCAGCTCCTACAATGAGCAGTTCTTC. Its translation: CASSPIHPEGSSYNEQFF.

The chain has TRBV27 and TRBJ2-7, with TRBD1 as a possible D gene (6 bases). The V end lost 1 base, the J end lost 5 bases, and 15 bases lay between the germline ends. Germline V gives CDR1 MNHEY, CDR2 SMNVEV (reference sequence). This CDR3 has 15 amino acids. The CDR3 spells CASSLWAGTTHEQYF. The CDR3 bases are TGTGCCAGCAGTTTATGGGCCGGGACAACCCACGAGCAGTACTTC.

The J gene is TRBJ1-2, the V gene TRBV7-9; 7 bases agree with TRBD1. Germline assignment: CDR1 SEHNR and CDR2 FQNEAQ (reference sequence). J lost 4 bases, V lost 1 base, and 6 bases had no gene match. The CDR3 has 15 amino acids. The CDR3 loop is CASSLERDSSYGYTF. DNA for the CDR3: TGTGCCAGCAGCTTAGAAAGGGACAGTTCCTATGGCTACACCTTC.

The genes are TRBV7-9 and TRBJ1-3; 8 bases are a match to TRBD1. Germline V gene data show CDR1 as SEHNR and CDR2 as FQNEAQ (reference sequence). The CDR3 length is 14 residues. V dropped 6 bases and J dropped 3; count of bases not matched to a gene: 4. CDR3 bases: TGTGCCAGCAGACCCGGGACAGGTGGAAACACCATATATTTT. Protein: CASRPGTGGNTIYF.

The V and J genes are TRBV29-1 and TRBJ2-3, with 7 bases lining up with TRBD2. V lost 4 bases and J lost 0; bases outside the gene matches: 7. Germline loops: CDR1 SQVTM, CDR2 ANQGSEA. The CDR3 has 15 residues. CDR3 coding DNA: TGCAGCGTTGGGGTGGGACTACTTAGCACAGATACGCAGTATTTT. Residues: CSVGVGLLSTDTQYF.

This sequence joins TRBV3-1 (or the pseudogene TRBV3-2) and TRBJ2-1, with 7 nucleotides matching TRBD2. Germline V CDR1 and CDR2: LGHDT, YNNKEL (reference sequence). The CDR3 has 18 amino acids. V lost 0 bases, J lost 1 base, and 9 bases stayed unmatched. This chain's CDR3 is CASSQDSAGYRSYNEQFF. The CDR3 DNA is TGTGCCAGCAGCCAAGATTCAGCGGGATATCGTTCCTACAATGAGCAGTTCTTC.

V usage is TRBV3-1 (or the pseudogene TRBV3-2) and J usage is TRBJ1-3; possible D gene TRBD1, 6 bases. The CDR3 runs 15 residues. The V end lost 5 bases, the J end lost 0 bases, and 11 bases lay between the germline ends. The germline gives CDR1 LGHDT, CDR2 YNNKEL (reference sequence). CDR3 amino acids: CASSSRGYSGNTIYF. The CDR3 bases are TGTGCCAGCAGCTCCAGGGGATACTCTGGAAACACCATATATTTT.

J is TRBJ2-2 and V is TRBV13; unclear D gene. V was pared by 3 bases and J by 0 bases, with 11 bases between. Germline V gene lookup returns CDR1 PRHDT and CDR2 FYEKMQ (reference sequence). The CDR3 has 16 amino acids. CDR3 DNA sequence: TGTGCCAGCAGCTTCTATCGAACGGCGAACACCGGGGAGCTGTTTTTT. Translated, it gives CASSFYRTANTGELFF.

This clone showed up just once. The DNA of the CDR3 is TGTGCCAGCAGCTTGGGACAGCCTAACTATGGCTACACCTTC. Its protein is CASSLGQPNYGYTF. V usage is TRBV5-6 and J usage is TRBJ1-2; TRBD1 might be the D (5 bases). This CDR3 region has 14 residues. Per the germline V gene, CDR1 is SGHDT and CDR2 is YYEEEE. V lost 0 bases and J lost 0, with 6 bases in between.